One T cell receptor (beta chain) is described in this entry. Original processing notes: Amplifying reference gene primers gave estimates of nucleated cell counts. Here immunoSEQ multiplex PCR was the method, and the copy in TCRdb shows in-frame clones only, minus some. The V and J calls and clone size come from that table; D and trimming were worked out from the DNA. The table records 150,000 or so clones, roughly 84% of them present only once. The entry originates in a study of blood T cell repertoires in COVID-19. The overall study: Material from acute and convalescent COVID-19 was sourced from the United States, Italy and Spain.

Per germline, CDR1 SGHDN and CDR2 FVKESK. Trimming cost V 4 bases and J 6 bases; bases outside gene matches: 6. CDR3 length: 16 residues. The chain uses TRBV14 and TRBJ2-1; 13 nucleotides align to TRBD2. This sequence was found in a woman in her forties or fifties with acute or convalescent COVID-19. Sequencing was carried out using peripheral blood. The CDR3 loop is CASSLLAGGVGNEQFF. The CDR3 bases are TGTGCCAGCAGCCTACTAGCGGGAGGGGTTGGCAATGAGCAGTTCTTC.